This entry concerns a single T cell receptor (beta chain). Assay used: immunoSEQ multiplex PCR; TCRdb lists only in-frame clones, some missing. The data show 50,000 to 60,000 clones, more than 80% seen once. V shed 6 bases and J shed 3 bases, with 11 bases lying between them. In germline, CDR1 is KGHSH, CDR2 LQKENI. The CDR3 consists of 13 residues. This entry comes from a study of T cell changes during pregnancy in multiple sclerosis. The sample was CD4+ T cells from peripheral blood mononuclear cells, taken in the first trimester of pregnancy. This TCR was sampled from a female donor with multiple sclerosis, enrolled in a pregnancy study. V is TRBV18 and J is TRBJ2-5, with D perhaps matching TRBD2 (5 bases). CDR3 DNA: TGTGCCAGCTCGCCCACTAGGGAAGAGACCCAGTACTTC. Translation gives CASSPTREETQYF. The full variable domain, completed using reference TRBV18 and TRBJ2-5, is NAGVMQNPRHLVRRRGQEARLRCSPMKGHSHVYWYRQLPEEGLKFMVYLQKENIIDESGMPKERFSAEFPKEGPSILRIQQVVRGDSAAYFCASSPTREETQYFGPGTRLLVL.